This T cell receptor (beta chain) was sequenced for a study of blood T cell repertoires in COVID-19. Study in general: Both acute and convalescent COVID-19 samples were obtained from the United States, Italy and Spain. In each case, the material was cDNA or gDNA derived from T cells, B-cell-depleted T cells, or PBMCs.

Only in-frame clones appear in the TCRdb table, and some are missing; sequencing was by immunoSEQ multiplex PCR. The sample records approximately 200,000 clones, roughly nine tenths being singletons. The receptor's source is a woman in her twenties or thirties with active or convalescent COVID-19. The sequenced sample consisted of peripheral blood.

The CDR3 loop reads CASRRDSHNSPLHF. The CDR3 DNA reads as TGTGCCAGCAGAAGGGACAGCCATAATTCACCCCTCCACTTT. This rearrangement joins TRBV6-6 to TRBJ1-6, with 7 positions matching TRBD1. After removal of 6 bases from V and 5 bases from J, the junction contained 4 bases not matched to a gene. From germline, CDR1 is MNHNY and CDR2 SVGAGI (reference sequence). The CDR3 runs to 14 residues.